This TCR beta chain derives from a study of control samples from healthy donors and cancer patients. V lost 8 bases to trimming and J lost 7 bases, with 21 bases between them. Germline V CDR1 and CDR2: MNHEY, SVGAGI. The CDR3 covers 14 residues. This table comes from immunoSEQ multiplex PCR, and its TCRdb copy is limited to in-frame clones, with some not included. The sample includes tens of thousands of clones, about 90% seen only once; the top ten take 4%. This TCR came from a woman aged 45-59 years in good health. Sample: blood. The chain is built from TRBV6-5 and TRBJ2-7; D possibly corresponds to TRBD1 (6 bases). Here the CDR3 reads CASVSGQPVGEQYF. The DNA of the CDR3 is TGTGCCAGCGTCTCAGGACAGCCTGTGGGAGAGCAGTACTTC.